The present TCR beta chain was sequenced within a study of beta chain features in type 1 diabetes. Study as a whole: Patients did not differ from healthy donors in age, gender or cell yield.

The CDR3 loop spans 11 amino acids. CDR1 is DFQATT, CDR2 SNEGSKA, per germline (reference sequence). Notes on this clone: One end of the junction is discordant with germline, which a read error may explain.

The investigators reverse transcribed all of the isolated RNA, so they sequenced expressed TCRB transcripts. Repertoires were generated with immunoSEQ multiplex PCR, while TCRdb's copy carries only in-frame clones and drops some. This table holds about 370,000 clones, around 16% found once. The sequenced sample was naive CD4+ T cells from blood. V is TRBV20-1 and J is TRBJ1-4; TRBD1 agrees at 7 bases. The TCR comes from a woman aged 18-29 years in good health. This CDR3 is CSARITPGQSF. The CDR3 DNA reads TGCAGTGCTAGAATCACTCCGGGACAGTCTTTT.